This entry lists 29 T cell receptor beta chains sequenced from one sample in a study of chemoradiotherapy in HPV16-positive cancers. Some clones are missing from TCRdb's copy, which holds only in-frame ones; the method was immunoSEQ multiplex PCR. This table has 6,000 or so clones, around four fifths appearing once. The sample here was tumor tissue, taken from a patient who underwent chemoradiotherapy. The receptors shown here come from a human donor with HPV-associated anogenital cancer.

This chain uses TRBV19 with TRBJ1-2, with D possibly matching TRBD1 (6 bases). Germline loops: CDR1 LNHDA, CDR2 SQIVND (reference sequence). The CDR3 runs 13 residues. V gave up 7 bases and J gave up 6 bases, with 15 bases separating them. The CDR3 protein is CASKPRDTHGYTF. As DNA, the CDR3 is TGTGCCAGTAAACCCCGGGACACCCATGGCTACACCTTC.

In its sample, this clone was seen a few times. J is TRBJ2-7 and V is TRBV19; D may match TRBD1 or TRBD2 (6 bases each). Between the trimmed V and J ends, which lost 1 base and 3 bases, there was a span of 22 bases. This CDR3 has 18 residues. Germline V gives CDR1 LNHDA, CDR2 SQIVND (reference sequence). The CDR3 DNA reads as TGTGCCAGTAGTATAGCCCTTGGGGGGCGCGTGACTGACTACGAGCAGTACTTC. Translating it yields CASSIALGGRVTDYEQYF.

CDR3 coding DNA: TGTGCCAGCAGCCCATTCATGGGAACAGGGCTTGAGCAGTTCTTC. It yields the protein CASSPFMGTGLEQFF. V usage is TRBV7-2 and J usage is TRBJ2-1, with D possibly TRBD1 on 6 matching bases. Germline CDR1 reads SGHTA; CDR2 reads FQGNSA. This CDR3 has 15 residues. Trimming removed 5 bases at V and 9 bases at J, with 20 bases between.

This chain uses TRBV5-1 with TRBJ1-6; D is uncertain. The CDR3 has 16 amino acids. Germline lookup yields CDR1 SGHRS and CDR2 YFSETQ. V was clipped by 2 bases and J by 10 bases, with 19 bases between them. CDR3 loop: CASSFSSPGSGSPLHF. Here the CDR3 DNA reads TGCGCCAGCAGCTTTTCGTCGCCGGGGAGTGGATCACCCCTCCACTTT.

V usage is TRBV10-3 and J usage is TRBJ1-4, with D uncertain. The V end was cut by 2 bases, the J end by 6 bases, with 13 bases between. The CDR3 is 15 residues long. Germline loops: CDR1 ENHRY, CDR2 SYGVKD. For the CDR3, the DNA is TGTGCCATCAGTGAGGGCCTAGGGCCAGATGAAAAACTGTTTTTT. The encoded protein is CAISEGLGPDEKLFF.

Regarding this clone: The junction differs from germline at one of its ends, possibly a read error. The V and J genes are TRBV7-2 and TRBJ1-3; possible D gene TRBD1, 5 bases. In germline, CDR1 is SGHTA, CDR2 FQGNSA. The CDR3 has 16 amino acids. The CDR3 region has the DNA TGCGCCAGCAGCCAAGATTGGGGGGGTTCTGGAAACACCATATATTTT. Its translation: CASSQDWGGSGNTIYF. Together with reference TRBV7-2 and TRBJ1-3, the CDR3 gives the full variable domain: GAGVSQSPSNKVTEKGKDVELRCDPISGHTALYWYRQSLGQGLEFLIYFQGNSAPDKSGLPSDRFSAERTGGSVSTLTIQRTQQEDSAVYLCASSQDWGGSGNTIYFGEGSWLTVV.

The chain uses TRBV4-3 and TRBJ2-3; TRBD1 matches at 9 bases. V was clipped by 0 bases and J by 1 base; unmatched bases: 5. This CDR3 contains 17 residues. The germline V gene has CDR1 LGHNA and CDR2 YSLEER. DNA for the CDR3: TGCGCCAGCAGCCAAGATGACCGGGACAGGGGCACAGATACGCAGTATTTT. As protein: CASSQDDRDRGTDTQYF.

V is TRBV28 and J is TRBJ2-7; 8 bases map to TRBD1. This CDR3 region has 14 residues. V trimming: 5 bases; J trimming: 7 bases; junction bases outside the gene matches: 10. The germline CDR1 and CDR2 sequences are MDHEN and SYDVKM. CDR3 DNA: TGTGCCAGCAGTGGATGGACAGGGCGGTATGAGCAGTACTTC. Its translation is CASSGWTGRYEQYF.

The V gene is TRBV7-3, the J gene TRBJ1-1; D is possibly TRBD1 (5 bases). The CDR3 has 14 amino acids. Deletions cut 1 base from V and 5 bases from J, with 11 bases between. Per germline, CDR1 SGHTA and CDR2 FQGTGA. The CDR3, as DNA: TGTGCCAGCAGCTTAAGGGGGTCACGAACTGAAGCTTTCTTT. This sequence encodes CASSLRGSRTEAFF.

The rearrangement uses TRBV5-1 and TRBJ1-2; D is unresolved. V lost 4 bases to trimming and J lost 10 bases, with 23 bases between them. Per the germline V gene, CDR1 is SGHRS and CDR2 is YFSETQ. There are 15 residues in the CDR3. CDR3 nucleotide sequence: TGCGCCAGCAGCCCCCTTTGGGGTATCTCGGTTGACTACACCTTC. The encoded protein is CASSPLWGISVDYTF. The entire variable domain, with the rest obtained from reference TRBV5-1 and TRBJ1-2, is as follows: KAGVTQTPRYLIKTRGQQVTLSCSPISGHRSVSWYQQTPGQGLQFLFEYFSETQRNKGNFPGRFSGRQFSNSRSEMNVSTLELGDSALYLCASSPLWGISVDYTFGSGTRLTVV.

The chain recombines TRBV4-1 with TRBJ2-1; tentative D call: TRBD1 (5 bases). Germline CDR1 is MGHRA and CDR2 is YSYEKL. Between the trimmed V and J ends, which lost 3 bases and 6 bases, there was a span of 18 bases. CDR3 length equals 16 residues. Here the CDR3 DNA reads TGCGCCAGCAGCCAGGACACTACCATACTAACCAATGAGCAGTTCTTC. Its translation is CASSQDTTILTNEQFF.

The chain uses TRBV5-8 and TRBJ2-1; the match to TRBD1 covers 7 bases. The CDR3 has 15 residues. V lost 3 bases to trimming and J lost 6 bases; unmatched junction nucleotides: 9. Germline V gives CDR1 SGHTS, CDR2 YDEGEE. The CDR3 loop reads CASSSYRGALNEQFF. Here the CDR3 DNA reads TGTGCCAGCAGCTCGTACAGGGGCGCCCTCAATGAGCAGTTCTTC.

The chain has TRBV19 and TRBJ1-5; no reliable D call. There are 13 residues in the CDR3. The germline V gene encodes CDR1 LNHDA and CDR2 SQIVND (reference sequence). With 0 bases removed from V and 9 bases from J, the gap between germline ends came to 9 bases. The CDR3 protein is CASSIEGKGPQHF. The CDR3, as DNA: TGTGCCAGTAGTATAGAGGGCAAGGGGCCCCAGCATTTT.

CDR3 coding DNA: TGTGCCAGCCGGGATTTCCAAGAGACCCAGTACTTC. Translation: CASRDFQETQYF. J is TRBJ2-5 and V is TRBV6-5; tentatively, D is TRBD2 (5 bases). V shed 8 bases and J shed 1 base, with 8 bases lying between them. In germline, CDR1 is MNHEY, CDR2 SVGAGI. The CDR3 consists of 12 residues.

The V and J genes are TRBV4-3 and TRBJ1-3; D call uncertain. The CDR3 totals 17 residues. The V end lost 0 bases, the J end lost 0 bases, and 12 bases lay between the germline ends. Germline V CDR1 and CDR2: LGHNA, YSLEER. CDR3 coding DNA: TGCGCCAGCAGCCAAGACGTACACCCCTCCTCTGGAAACACCATATATTTT. Amino acids: CASSQDVHPSSGNTIYF.

This chain connects TRBV2 to TRBJ2-1, with D tentatively TRBD1 (5 bases). Germline CDR1 is SNHLY and CDR2 is FYNNEI. The length of the CDR3 is 13 residues. The V end was cut by 1 base, the J end by 4 bases, with 5 bases between. The CDR3 is CASSEGQYNEQFF. Here the CDR3 DNA reads TGTGCCAGCAGTGAAGGACAGTACAATGAGCAGTTCTTC.

V is TRBV14 and J is TRBJ2-5, with D possibly being TRBD1 (5 bases). CDR3 length equals 14 residues. V dropped 4 bases and J dropped 13 bases, with 22 bases sitting between them. CDR1 is SGHDN, CDR2 FVKESK, per germline. The CDR3 loop is CASSPVGREVQRYF. CDR3 coding DNA: TGTGCCAGCAGCCCCGTGGGCAGGGAAGTTCAACGGTACTTC.

Only one count was recorded for this clone. The rearrangement joins TRBV19 to TRBJ2-1; D is unclear. The germline V gene encodes CDR1 LNHDA and CDR2 SQIVND (reference sequence). This CDR3 is built from 15 residues. The germline V and J ends were trimmed by 10 bases and 1 base, with 17 bases remaining between them. Here the CDR3 reads CATSRSGLSYNEQFF. CDR3 DNA: TGTGCCACCTCAAGGTCGGGTCTGTCCTACAATGAGCAGTTCTTC.

V and J are TRBV6-6 and TRBJ1-2, with D perhaps matching TRBD1 (5 bases). The V gene's germline CDR1 is MNHNY and CDR2 SVGAGI (reference sequence). CDR3 size: 14 residues. The V end was cut by 0 bases, the J end by 8 bases, with 13 bases between. The CDR3 spells CASSYSTADFGYTF. For the CDR3, the DNA is TGTGCCAGCAGTTACTCGACAGCAGACTTCGGCTACACCTTC.

The rearrangement uses TRBV21-1 and TRBJ2-5; no check of the table's D call, TRBD2, against the DNA was made. TRBV21-1 is recorded as a pseudogene. This CDR3 is built from 16 residues. This chain's CDR3 is CASSPNLPGIGKTQYF. CDR3 sequence (DNA): TGTGCCAGCAGCCCAAATCTGCCGGGGATCGGGAAGACCCAGTACTTC.

This chain links TRBV7-9 with TRBJ1-1; D gene unclear. CDR3 length equals 16 residues. Germline CDR1 and CDR2: SEHNR and FQNEAQ (reference sequence). Trimming left V 6 bases short and J 1 base short, with 18 bases between. CDR3 loop: CASSGSFEAANTEAFF. CDR3 coding DNA: TGTGCCAGCAGTGGATCCTTCGAGGCCGCGAACACTGAAGCTTTCTTT.

This sequence joins TRBV5-6 and TRBJ1-5; unclear D gene. The CDR3 extends over 14 amino acids. The germline V gene has CDR1 SGHDT and CDR2 YYEEEE. V lost 2 bases, J lost 3 bases, and 9 bases lay in between. The CDR3 region has the DNA TGTGCCAGCAGCTTATTCCCGGTCAATCAGCCCCAGCATTTT. Translation gives CASSLFPVNQPQHF.

The genes are TRBV7-8 and TRBJ2-3; D gene ambiguous. Trimming took 1 base from V and 7 from J, leaving 9 bases between them. The CDR3 is made up of 13 amino acids. CDR1 and CDR2 from the germline V gene are SGHVS and FQNEAQ. CDR3 residues: CASSLGLRHTQYF. Here the CDR3 DNA reads TGTGCCAGCAGCTTAGGACTGCGGCATACGCAGTATTTT.

This chain links TRBV5-4 with TRBJ2-3, with TRBD2 identical over 14 bases. Germline V gene lookup returns CDR1 SGHNT and CDR2 YYREEE (reference sequence). V lost 4 bases to trimming and J lost 9 bases; unmatched junction nucleotides: 10. The CDR3 runs to 16 residues. For the CDR3, the DNA is TGTGCCAGCAGCAAGACTAGCGGGGGGGCAATTTGGACGCAGTATTTT. Residues: CASSKTSGGAIWTQYF.

The chain couples TRBV19 to TRBJ1-2, with a weak D call TRBD1 (6 bases). Germline lookup yields CDR1 LNHDA and CDR2 SQIVND (reference sequence). Trimming removed 3 bases at V and 2 bases at J, with 7 bases between. The CDR3 loop spans 13 amino acids. The CDR3 region has the DNA TGTGCCAGTAGTATGGGGACAAACTATGGCTACACCTTC. This codes for CASSMGTNYGYTF.

The rearrangement links TRBV2 to TRBJ1-5; D call uncertain. V was trimmed by 5 bases and J by 4 bases, leaving 9 bases between them. The germline V gene has CDR1 SNHLY and CDR2 FYNNEI. CDR3 length: 13 residues. The CDR3 DNA reads as TGTGCCAGCAGTCCGGACGGGAATCAGCCCCAGCATTTT. Translation gives CASSPDGNQPQHF.

V usage is TRBV9 and J usage is TRBJ2-1, with 10 bases lining up with TRBD2. Germline trimming cut 5 bases from V and 2 bases from J; bases unmatched to any gene: 7. The CDR3 runs to 16 residues. Germline lookup yields CDR1 SGDLS and CDR2 YYNGEE. DNA of the CDR3: TGTGCCAGCAGTTACAGCGGGGGGGCCGCCTACAATGAGCAGTTCTTC. This codes for CASSYSGGAAYNEQFF.

This sequence joins TRBV4-2 and TRBJ2-1; maybe TRBD2 (5 bases). CDR1 is LGHNA, CDR2 YNFKEQ, per germline. The CDR3 is 17 amino acids. Trimming removed 0 bases at V and 2 bases at J, with 14 bases between. CDR3 sequence reads: CASSQERTGSPYNEQFF. The CDR3 region has the DNA TGTGCCAGCAGCCAAGAAAGAACGGGGAGCCCCTACAATGAGCAGTTCTTC.

This chain connects TRBV28 to TRBJ1-2, with D possibly matching TRBD1 (5 bases). CDR1 and CDR2 from the germline V gene are MDHEN and SYDVKM. This CDR3 is 14 amino acids long. V was cut by 7 bases and J by 4 bases, with 16 bases left in between. The CDR3, as DNA: TGTGCCAGCACCCTAGGGCCCAGGGCCTATGGCTACACCTTC. This encodes CASTLGPRAYGYTF.